The 9 T cell receptor beta chains given below trace back to one sample, sequenced in a study of post-analysis software for immune sequencing data. Overall study findings and caveats: Four to six TRBV segments (TRBV5-6, TRBV5-1 and TRBV20-1 among them) occurred more frequently in patients than in controls.

Sequencing libraries made from TCR beta cDNA carried unique molecular identifiers. TCRdb reanalysed the PCR reads using MiXCR and keeps one entry per CDR3 protein. The repertoire holds approximately 400,000 distinct CDR3 sequences, with less than 40% as singletons. No antigens are known for them. Sequenced: blood. These receptors originate from a girl aged 10 to 17 with multiple sclerosis.

This clonotype has just a few counts. V is TRBV15 and J is TRBJ2-5, with D maybe TRBD2 (6 bases). Deletions cut 4 bases from V and 2 bases from J, with 14 bases between. The CDR3 covers 15 residues. Germline V gene sequence: CDR1 LNHNV, CDR2 YYDKDF (reference sequence). CDR3 DNA sequence: TGTGCCACCAGCAAAGAGGGAGGCCCACAAGAGACCCAGTACTTC. Its protein is CATSKEGGPQETQYF.

The chain couples TRBV9 to TRBJ1-5, with D hard to call. V was clipped by 7 bases and J by 3 bases, with 11 bases between them. Germline loops: CDR1 SGDLS, CDR2 YYNGEE. The CDR3 length is 13 residues. For the CDR3, the DNA is TGTGCCAGCGGGAAGGGAATCAATCAGCCCCAGCATTTT. Translated: CASGKGINQPQHF.

This sequence joins TRBV7-9 and TRBJ2-2; 9 bases align to TRBD1. Germline CDR1 SEHNR, CDR2 FQNEAQ (reference sequence). This CDR3 is built from 17 residues. V lost 0 bases to trimming and J lost 3 bases; unmatched junction nucleotides: 5. CDR3 in amino acids: CASSLAQQGAHTGELFF. For the CDR3, the DNA is TGTGCCAGCAGCTTAGCACAACAGGGGGCGCACACCGGGGAGCTGTTTTTT.

This clonotype was counted at least ten times. The CDR3 spells CASNDPSGGGDTQYF. The CDR3 region has the DNA TGTGCCAGCAATGACCCTAGCGGGGGAGGAGATACGCAGTATTTT. V usage is TRBV6-5 and J usage is TRBJ2-3; 10 bases are shared with TRBD2. Germline CDR1 reads MNHEY; CDR2 reads SVGAGI. This CDR3 contains 15 residues. V gave up 7 bases and J gave up 5 bases; unmatched junction bases: 9.

Only a few counts were recorded for this clonotype. The chain couples TRBV6-2 or TRBV6-3 to TRBJ1-2, with 9 bases identical to TRBD1. Germline CDR1 MNHEY, CDR2 SVGEGT. Losses at the gene ends were 10 bases for V and 0 bases for J; bases not matched to a gene: 6. This CDR3 region has 14 residues. DNA for the CDR3: TGTGCCACCGTGACAGGGGGAGCTAACTATGGCTACACCTTC. Its protein is CATVTGGANYGYTF.

This clonotype was counted between two and nine times. V usage is TRBV7-2 and J usage is TRBJ2-7, with TRBD2 identical over 8 bases. Trimming removed 4 bases from V and 2 bases from J; junction bases left unmatched: 7. The CDR3 runs to 15 residues. In germline, CDR1 is SGHTA, CDR2 FQGNSA. This chain's CDR3 is CASSSTIAGPYEQYF. The CDR3 nucleotides read TGTGCCAGCAGCTCGACTATAGCGGGGCCCTACGAGCAGTACTTC.

The rearrangement joins TRBV2 to TRBJ1-2, with D tentatively TRBD1 (6 bases). The CDR3 runs to 12 residues. With 9 bases removed from V and 6 bases from J, the gap between germline ends came to 14 bases. Germline assignment: CDR1 SNHLY and CDR2 FYNNEI. The CDR3 sequence: CARQRGADGYTF. The CDR3 nucleotides are TGTGCCAGGCAGAGGGGGGCTGATGGCTACACCTTC. Based on the CDR3 plus reference TRBV2 and TRBJ1-2, the full variable domain is EPEVTQTPSHQVTQMGQEVILRCVPISNHLYFYWYRQILGQKVEFLVSFYNNEISEKSEIFDDQFSVERPDGSNFTLKIRSTKLEDSAMYFCARQRGADGYTFGSGTRLTVV.

The J gene is TRBJ2-3, the V gene TRBV27; TRBD2 matches at 8 bases. This CDR3 has 13 residues. Germline lookup yields CDR1 MNHEY and CDR2 SMNVEV (reference sequence). V lost 6 bases, J lost 2 bases, and 1 base stayed unmatched. CDR3 DNA sequence: TGTGCCAGCAGAGGACTAGCCACAGATACGCAGTATTTT. It yields the protein CASRGLATDTQYF.

The chain carries TRBV4-3 and TRBJ2-7, with 7 bases aligning to TRBD1. CDR3 length: 18 residues. Losses at the gene ends were 0 bases for V and 3 bases for J; bases not matched to a gene: 14. From germline, CDR1 is LGHNA and CDR2 YSLEER. The CDR3 reads CASSQDQTRGFSYYEQYF. The CDR3 bases are TGCGCCAGCAGCCAAGATCAGACCAGGGGGTTCTCCTACTACGAGCAGTACTTC.